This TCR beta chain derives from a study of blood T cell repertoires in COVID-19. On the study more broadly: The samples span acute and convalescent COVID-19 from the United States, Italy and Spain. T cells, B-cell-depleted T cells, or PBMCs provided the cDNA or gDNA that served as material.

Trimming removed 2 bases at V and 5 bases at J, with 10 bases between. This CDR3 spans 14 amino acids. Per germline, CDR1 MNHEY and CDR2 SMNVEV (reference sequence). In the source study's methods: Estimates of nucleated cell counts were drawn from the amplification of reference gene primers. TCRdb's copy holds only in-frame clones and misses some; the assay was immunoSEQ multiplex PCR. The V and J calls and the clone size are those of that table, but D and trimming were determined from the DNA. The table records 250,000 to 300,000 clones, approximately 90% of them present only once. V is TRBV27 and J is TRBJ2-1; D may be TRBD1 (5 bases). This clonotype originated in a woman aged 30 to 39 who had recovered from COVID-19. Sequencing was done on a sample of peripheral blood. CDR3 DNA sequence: TGTGCCAGCAGTTTACCAGGACACCACAATGAGCAGTTCTTC. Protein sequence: CASSLPGHHNEQFF.